Each of the 29 T cell receptor beta chains below was sequenced from the same sample in a study of monozygotic twins with inflammatory bowel disease. Each CDR3 protein gets one entry in TCRdb, which reprocessed the 5' RACE reads and gives no DNA. In total, the table holds around 140,000 distinct CDR3 sequences. The sequenced sample consisted of blood. All receptors come from a human donor with ulcerative colitis or Crohn's disease, or a healthy co-twin of an affected twin (not recorded which).

The CDR3 spells CSVVRDRGYNEQFF. The chain couples TRBV29-1 to TRBJ2-1; TCRdb lists TRBD1, though no DNA is available to test this call. From germline, CDR1 is SQVTM and CDR2 ANQGSEA. The CDR3 consists of 14 residues.

The chain recombines TRBV24-1 with TRBJ2-2; TCRdb's D call of TRBD2 is untestable without DNA. The CDR3 contains 16 residues. The germline CDR1 and CDR2 sequences are KGHDR and SFDVKD. CDR3 loop: CATSEVGRESAGELFF.

This chain joins TRBV7-2 and TRBJ1-1; the D call from TCRdb, TRBD1, cannot be confirmed without DNA. CDR1 and CDR2 (germline): SGHTA, FQGNSA. The CDR3 runs 16 residues. The CDR3 protein is CASSPMTGGMNTEAFF.

J is TRBJ1-1 and V is TRBV20-1; TCRdb's D call of TRBD1 is untestable without DNA. The CDR3 runs to 16 residues. The germline V gene has CDR1 DFQATT and CDR2 SNEGSKA (reference sequence). This CDR3 reads CSGPGRGSVSTTEAFF.

The V gene is TRBV7-2, the J gene TRBJ2-5; no DNA is available, so the TRBD2 call from TCRdb remains unchecked. The CDR3 runs 15 residues. CDR1 is SGHTA, CDR2 FQGNSA, per germline. CDR3 sequence reads: CASSLGGRATETQYF.

The CDR3 spells CASSLAGDRADQPQHF. The chain uses TRBV27 and TRBJ1-5; TCRdb outputs TRBD1, but without DNA this stays unchecked. This CDR3 has 16 amino acids. Germline V gene lookup returns CDR1 MNHEY and CDR2 SMNVEV (reference sequence).

V and J are TRBV12-3 or TRBV12-4 and TRBJ2-5; TCRdb proposes TRBD2, but this gene call is untestable without DNA. The CDR3 has 19 residues. Here the CDR3 reads CASSLPGLAGGLIQETQYF.

This sequence joins TRBV11-2 and TRBJ2-1; TCRdb reports TRBD1, a call that lacks DNA to check it against. CDR3 length equals 13 residues. Germline V gene lookup returns CDR1 SGHAT and CDR2 FQNNGV. The CDR3 sequence: CASSGGADNEQFF.

This chain connects TRBV7-3 to TRBJ1-1. The CDR3 is made up of 13 amino acids. Germline V lookup: CDR1 SGHTA, CDR2 FQGTGA. The CDR3: CASSRLVETEAFF.

The CDR3 region is CASSRGAYNEQFF. This chain uses TRBV6-5 with TRBJ2-1. Germline V CDR1 and CDR2: MNHEY, SVGAGI. The CDR3 length is 13 residues.

This chain joins TRBV5-1 and TRBJ2-1; TCRdb indicates TRBD1, and absent DNA this call remains unverified. Germline V gives CDR1 SGHRS, CDR2 YFSETQ. The CDR3 consists of 14 residues. CDR3: CASSLGGQTNEQFF.

The chain couples TRBV12-3 or TRBV12-4 to TRBJ2-7; absent DNA, TCRdb's TRBD1 call cannot be checked. The CDR3 runs to 16 residues. The CDR3 protein is CASSFQLGDSSYEQYF.

The chain combines TRBV5-1 with TRBJ2-1; TCRdb's D call of TRBD1 is untestable without DNA. Germline V gene data show CDR1 as SGHRS and CDR2 as YFSETQ. The CDR3 spans 13 residues. Here the CDR3 reads CATRPGSYNEQFF.

The chain couples TRBV6-2 or TRBV6-3 to TRBJ1-5; the D call of TRBD1 rests on TCRdb alone, since no DNA is present to check it. Germline assignment: CDR1 MNHEY and CDR2 SVGEGT. There are 18 residues in the CDR3. The CDR3 is CASSYPLAGGLSNQPQHF.

V gene TRBV5-1 combines with J gene TRBJ2-5; TCRdb gives TRBD2 as the D gene, but with no DNA this cannot be confirmed. The CDR3 covers 16 residues. CDR1 is SGHRS, CDR2 YFSETQ, per germline. The CDR3 loop reads CASSLRSGGYQETQYF. Combining the CDR3 with reference TRBV5-1 and TRBJ2-5 gives the whole variable domain KAGVTQTPRYLIKTRGQQVTLSCSPISGHRSVSWYQQTPGQGLQFLFEYFSETQRNKGNFPGRFSGRQFSNSRSEMNVSTLELGDSALYLCASSLRSGGYQETQYFGPGTRLLVL.

V usage is TRBV27 and J usage is TRBJ2-1; absent DNA, TCRdb's TRBD1 call cannot be checked. Looked up from germline, CDR1 is MNHEY and CDR2 is SMNVEV (reference sequence). CDR3 length: 14 residues. CDR3 amino acids: CASTPGTTINEQFF.

The chain recombines TRBV11-2 with TRBJ1-1; TCRdb returns TRBD1, unconfirmable since there is no DNA. The V gene's germline CDR1 is SGHAT and CDR2 FQNNGV. The CDR3 is 13 residues long. The CDR3 sequence is CASSPDRHTEAFF.

The chain uses TRBV3-1 and TRBJ2-7; TCRdb outputs TRBD1, but without DNA this stays unchecked. Per germline, CDR1 LGHDT and CDR2 YNNKEL (reference sequence). There are 15 residues in the CDR3. CDR3 loop: CASSLILQGNYEQYF.

The chain is built from TRBV3-1 and TRBJ2-3. The CDR3 loop spans 16 amino acids. CDR1 and CDR2 from the germline V gene are LGHDT and YNNKEL (reference sequence). This chain's CDR3 is CASSQDLGAGTDTQYF.

This chain uses TRBV30 with TRBJ2-5. This CDR3 has 13 amino acids. The germline V gene encodes CDR1 GTSNPN and CDR2 SVGIG (reference sequence). The CDR3 region is CAWSVGYSETQYF. Drawing the rest from reference TRBV30 and TRBJ2-5, the complete variable domain is SQTIHQWPATLVQPVGSPLSLECTVEGTSNPNLYWYRQAAGRGLQLLFYSVGIGQISSEVPQNLSASRPQDRQFILSSKKLLLSDSGFYLCAWSVGYSETQYFGPGTRLLVL.

The J gene is TRBJ1-5, the V gene TRBV7-2; with no DNA, the TCRdb D assignment of TRBD1 cannot be verified. CDR3 length: 13 residues. Germline values: CDR1 SGHTA, CDR2 FQGNSA. CDR3 protein: CASSFPPNQPQHF.

CDR3: CASSPSWTSGGGTDTQYF. The chain uses TRBV6-4 and TRBJ2-3; the TRBD2 assignment by TCRdb is unverifiable without DNA. CDR3 length: 18 amino acids. Looked up from germline, CDR1 is MRHNA and CDR2 is SNTAGT.

This sequence joins TRBV5-1 and TRBJ2-3; TCRdb picks TRBD1, but there is no DNA to check that call. Per the germline V gene, CDR1 is SGHRS and CDR2 is YFSETQ. This CDR3 contains 15 residues. CDR3 amino acids: CASSLDDRTLKTQYF. The entire variable domain, with the rest obtained from reference TRBV5-1 and TRBJ2-3, is as follows: KAGVTQTPRYLIKTRGQQVTLSCSPISGHRSVSWYQQTPGQGLQFLFEYFSETQRNKGNFPGRFSGRQFSNSRSEMNVSTLELGDSALYLCASSLDDRTLKTQYFGPGTRLTVL.

J is TRBJ1-1 and V is TRBV20-1. The CDR3 contains 12 residues. Germline V gene sequence: CDR1 DFQATT, CDR2 SNEGSKA (reference sequence). The CDR3 spells CSASFKVTEAFF.

The rearrangement links TRBV5-1 to TRBJ2-7. Per the germline V gene, CDR1 is SGHRS and CDR2 is YFSETQ. The CDR3 has 14 amino acids. The CDR3 reads CASSFQGTSYEQYF.

The rearrangement joins TRBV24-1 to TRBJ2-7; there is no DNA to check the TCRdb D call of TRBD1. This CDR3 has 15 amino acids. Germline V gene data show CDR1 as KGHDR and CDR2 as SFDVKD. The CDR3 loop reads CATSDYGAGGCEQYF.

The chain employs TRBV20-1 and TRBJ2-7; TCRdb names TRBD1, which stays unverified in the absence of DNA. The CDR3 is 13 residues long. Germline V gives CDR1 DFQATT, CDR2 SNEGSKA (reference sequence). The CDR3 reads CSAPGQGHYEQYF.

The chain is built from TRBV5-5 and TRBJ2-3; TCRdb calls TRBD1, which cannot be checked without DNA. The germline gives CDR1 SGHKS, CDR2 YYEKEE (reference sequence). The CDR3 runs 15 residues. CDR3 residues: CASSSWGGPGDTQYF.

The chain is built from TRBV4-2 and TRBJ2-5. CDR1 and CDR2 (germline): LGHNA, YNFKEQ. There are 16 residues in the CDR3. CDR3 amino acids: CASSQDPLGNQETQYF.